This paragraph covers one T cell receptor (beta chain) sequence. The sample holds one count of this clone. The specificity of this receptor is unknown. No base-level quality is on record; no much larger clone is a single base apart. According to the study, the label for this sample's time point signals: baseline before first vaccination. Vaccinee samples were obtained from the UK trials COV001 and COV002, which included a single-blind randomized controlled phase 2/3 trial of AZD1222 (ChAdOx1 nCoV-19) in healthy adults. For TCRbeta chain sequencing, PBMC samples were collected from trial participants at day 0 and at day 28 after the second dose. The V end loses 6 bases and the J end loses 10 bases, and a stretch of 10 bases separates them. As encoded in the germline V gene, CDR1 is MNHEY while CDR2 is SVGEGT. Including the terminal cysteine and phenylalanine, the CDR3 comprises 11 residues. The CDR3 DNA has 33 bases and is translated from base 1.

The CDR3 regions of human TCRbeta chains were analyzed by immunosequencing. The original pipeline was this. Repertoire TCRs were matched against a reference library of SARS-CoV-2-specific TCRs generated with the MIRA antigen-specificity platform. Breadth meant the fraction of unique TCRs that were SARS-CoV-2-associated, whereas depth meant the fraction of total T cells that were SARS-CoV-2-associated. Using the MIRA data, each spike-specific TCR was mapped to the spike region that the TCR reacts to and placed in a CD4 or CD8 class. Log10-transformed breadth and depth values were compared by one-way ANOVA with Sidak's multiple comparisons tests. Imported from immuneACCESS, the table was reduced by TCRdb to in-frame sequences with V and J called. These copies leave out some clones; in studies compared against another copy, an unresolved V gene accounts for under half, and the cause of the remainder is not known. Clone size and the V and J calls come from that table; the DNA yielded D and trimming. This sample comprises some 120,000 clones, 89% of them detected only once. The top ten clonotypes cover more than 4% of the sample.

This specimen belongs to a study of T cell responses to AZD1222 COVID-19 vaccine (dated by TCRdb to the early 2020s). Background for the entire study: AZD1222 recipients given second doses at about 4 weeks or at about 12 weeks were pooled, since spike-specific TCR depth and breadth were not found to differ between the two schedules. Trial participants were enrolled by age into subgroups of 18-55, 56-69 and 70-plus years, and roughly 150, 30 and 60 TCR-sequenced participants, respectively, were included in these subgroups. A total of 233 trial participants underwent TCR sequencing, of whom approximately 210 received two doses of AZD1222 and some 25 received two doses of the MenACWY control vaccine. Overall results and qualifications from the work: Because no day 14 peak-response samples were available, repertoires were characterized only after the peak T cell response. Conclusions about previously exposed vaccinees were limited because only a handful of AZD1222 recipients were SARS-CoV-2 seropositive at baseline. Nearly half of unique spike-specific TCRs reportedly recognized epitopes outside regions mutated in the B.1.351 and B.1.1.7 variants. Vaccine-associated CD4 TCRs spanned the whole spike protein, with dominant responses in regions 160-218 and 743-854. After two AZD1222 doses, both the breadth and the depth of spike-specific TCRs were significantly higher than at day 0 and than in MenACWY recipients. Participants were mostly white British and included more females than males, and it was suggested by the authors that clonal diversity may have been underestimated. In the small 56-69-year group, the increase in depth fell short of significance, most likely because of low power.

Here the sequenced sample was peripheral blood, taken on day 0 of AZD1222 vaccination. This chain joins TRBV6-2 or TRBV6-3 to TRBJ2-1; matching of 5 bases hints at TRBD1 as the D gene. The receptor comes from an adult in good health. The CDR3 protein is CASSRKGEQFF. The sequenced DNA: TGTGCCAGCAGCCGTAAGGGGGAGCAGTTCTTC.